This record concerns one T cell receptor (beta chain) sequence. The junction departs from the called germline gene at one end, perhaps through a read error. Tregs were sorted as CD4+CD25+CD127-/low cells. Per the germline V gene, CDR1 is DFQATT and CDR2 is SNEGSKA (reference sequence). The CDR3 consists of 14 residues. TCRdb reanalysed the 5' RACE reads using MiXCR and keeps one entry per CDR3 protein. The table includes about 11,000 distinct CDR3 sequences, approximately 26% detected once. The J gene is TRBJ1-3, the V gene TRBV20-1, with D possibly matching TRBD1 (5 bases). The sample comprised Tregs sorted from a lymph node. The clonotype was recovered from a female donor with breast cancer. As DNA, the CDR3 is TGCAGTGCTAGAGTGGGGGAGTCTGGAAGCACCATATATTTT. It codes for CSARVGESGSTIYF.